This T cell receptor (beta chain) was obtained from a study of neoadjuvant anti-PD-1 for oral cavity cancer. Across the whole study: Nivolumab at 3 mg/kg was mostly given biweekly, three to four doses, pre-surgery.

Data came from immunoSEQ multiplex PCR; TCRdb stores just in-frame clones and leaves some out. Of around 17,000 clones in the sample, 50% to 75% were seen once. Comment on this clone: Its matching antigen is unknown.

General study findings and limits: Pretreatment Treg/Th17 ratio correlated inversely with post-treatment tumor clonality. Each response group had just a few patients in TCR analyses.

Source: PBMCs, taken before nivolumab (anti-PD-1) treatment. The source of this sequence is a person between 40 and 85 years old with oral cavity squamous cell carcinoma.

Here the CDR3 reads CASSLEGGIHYEQYF. DNA for the CDR3: TGTGCCAGCAGCCTCGAGGGGGGAATACACTACGAGCAGTACTTC. The chain employs TRBV6-5 and TRBJ2-7; D possibly matches TRBD1 or TRBD2 (6 bases each). CDR3 length: 15 residues. Per germline, CDR1 MNHEY and CDR2 SVGAGI. The V gene lost 6 bases and the J gene lost 3 bases, with 18 bases spanning the gap.